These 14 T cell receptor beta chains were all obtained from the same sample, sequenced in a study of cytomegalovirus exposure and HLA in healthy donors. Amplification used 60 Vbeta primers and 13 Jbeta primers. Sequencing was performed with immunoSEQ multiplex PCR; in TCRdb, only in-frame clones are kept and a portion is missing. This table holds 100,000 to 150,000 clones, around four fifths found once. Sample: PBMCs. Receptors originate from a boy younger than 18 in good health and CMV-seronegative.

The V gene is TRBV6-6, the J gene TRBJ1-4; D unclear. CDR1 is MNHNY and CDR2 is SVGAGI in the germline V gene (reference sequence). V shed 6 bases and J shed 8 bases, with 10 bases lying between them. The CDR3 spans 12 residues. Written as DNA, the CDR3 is TGTGCCAGCAGGCGGGGTGTAGAAAAACTGTTTTTT. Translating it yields CASRRGVEKLFF.

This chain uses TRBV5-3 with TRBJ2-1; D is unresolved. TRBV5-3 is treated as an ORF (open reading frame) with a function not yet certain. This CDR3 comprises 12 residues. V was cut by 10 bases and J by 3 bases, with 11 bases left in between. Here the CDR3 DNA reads TGTGCCCCTCCGCGGATCTACAATGAGCAGTTCTTC. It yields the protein CAPPRIYNEQFF.

CDR3 DNA: TGTGCCAGCAGTGAAATCAGGGTCAATCAGCCCCAGCATTTT. It specifies CASSEIRVNQPQHF. The chain employs TRBV6-1 and TRBJ1-5; tentative D call: TRBD1 (5 bases). CDR1 MNHNS and CDR2 SASEGT come from the germline V gene. This CDR3 has 14 residues. V was cut by 2 bases and J by 3 bases, with 8 bases left in between.

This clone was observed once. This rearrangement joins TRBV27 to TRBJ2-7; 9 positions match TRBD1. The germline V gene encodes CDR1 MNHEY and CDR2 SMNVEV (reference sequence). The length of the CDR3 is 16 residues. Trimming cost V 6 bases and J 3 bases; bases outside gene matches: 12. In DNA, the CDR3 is TGTGCCAGCAGCCCTAGCGTACCGACAGGGGGCTACGAGCAGTACTTC. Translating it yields CASSPSVPTGGYEQYF.

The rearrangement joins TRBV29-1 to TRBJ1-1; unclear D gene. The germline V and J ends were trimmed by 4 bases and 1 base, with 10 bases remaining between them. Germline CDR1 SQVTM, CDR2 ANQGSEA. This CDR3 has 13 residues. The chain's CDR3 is CSVASRQNTEAFF. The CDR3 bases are TGCAGCGTTGCTAGCCGCCAGAACACTGAAGCTTTCTTT.

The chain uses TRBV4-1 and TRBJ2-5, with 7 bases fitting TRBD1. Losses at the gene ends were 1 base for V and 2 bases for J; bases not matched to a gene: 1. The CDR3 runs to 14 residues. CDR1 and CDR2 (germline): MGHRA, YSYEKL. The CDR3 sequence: CASSQVQGQETQYF. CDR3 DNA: TGCGCCAGCAGCCAAGTACAGGGGCAAGAGACCCAGTACTTC.

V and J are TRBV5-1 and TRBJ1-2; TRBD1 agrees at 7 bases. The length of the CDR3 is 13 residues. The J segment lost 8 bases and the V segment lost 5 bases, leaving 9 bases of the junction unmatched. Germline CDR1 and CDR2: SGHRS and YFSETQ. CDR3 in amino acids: CASSAGTENGYTF. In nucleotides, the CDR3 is TGCGCCAGCAGTGCCGGGACAGAAAACGGCTACACCTTC.

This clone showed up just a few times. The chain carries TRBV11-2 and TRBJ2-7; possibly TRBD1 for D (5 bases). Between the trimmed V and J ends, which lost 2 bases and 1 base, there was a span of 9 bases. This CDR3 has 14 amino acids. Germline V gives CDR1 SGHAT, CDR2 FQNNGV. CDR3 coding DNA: TGTGCCAGCAGCTTAAACGCAGGGTCCTACGAGCAGTACTTC. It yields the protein CASSLNAGSYEQYF.

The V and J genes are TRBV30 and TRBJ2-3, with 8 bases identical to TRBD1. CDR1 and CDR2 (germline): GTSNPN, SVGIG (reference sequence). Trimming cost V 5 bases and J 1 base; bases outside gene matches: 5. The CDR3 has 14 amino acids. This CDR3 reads CAWAAGGGTDTQYF. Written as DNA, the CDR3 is TGTGCCTGGGCGGCAGGGGGCGGCACAGATACGCAGTATTTT.

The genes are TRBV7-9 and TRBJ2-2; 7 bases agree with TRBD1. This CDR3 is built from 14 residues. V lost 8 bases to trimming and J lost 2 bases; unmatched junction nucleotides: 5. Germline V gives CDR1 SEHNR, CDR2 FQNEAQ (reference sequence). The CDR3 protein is CASPRDRNTGELFF. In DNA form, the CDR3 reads TGTGCCAGCCCTCGGGACAGAAACACCGGGGAGCTGTTTTTT.

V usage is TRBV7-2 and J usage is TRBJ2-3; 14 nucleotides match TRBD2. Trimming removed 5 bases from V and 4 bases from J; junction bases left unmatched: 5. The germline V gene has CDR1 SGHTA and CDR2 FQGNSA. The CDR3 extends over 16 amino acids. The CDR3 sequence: CASSPRLAGGPDTQYF. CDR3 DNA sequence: TGTGCCAGCAGCCCCCGACTAGCGGGAGGGCCAGATACGCAGTATTTT. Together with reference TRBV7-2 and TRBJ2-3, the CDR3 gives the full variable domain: GAGVSQSPSNKVTEKGKDVELRCDPISGHTALYWYRQSLGQGLEFLIYFQGNSAPDKSGLPSDRFSAERTGGSVSTLTIQRTQQEDSAVYLCASSPRLAGGPDTQYFGPGTRLTVL.

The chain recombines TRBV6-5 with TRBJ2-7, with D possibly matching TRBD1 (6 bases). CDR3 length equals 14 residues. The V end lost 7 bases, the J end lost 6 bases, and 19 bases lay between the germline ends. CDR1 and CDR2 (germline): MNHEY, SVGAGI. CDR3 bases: TGTGCCAGCAAAAAAGGACAGCTCCCTGGCGAGCAGTACTTC. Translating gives CASKKGQLPGEQYF.

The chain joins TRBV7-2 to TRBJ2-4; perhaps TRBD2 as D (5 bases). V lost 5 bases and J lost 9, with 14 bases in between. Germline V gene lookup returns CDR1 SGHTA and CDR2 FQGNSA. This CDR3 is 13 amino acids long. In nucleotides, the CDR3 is TGTGCCAGCAGCCCCGGGGAGAGAGGCATTCAGTACTTC. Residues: CASSPGERGIQYF.

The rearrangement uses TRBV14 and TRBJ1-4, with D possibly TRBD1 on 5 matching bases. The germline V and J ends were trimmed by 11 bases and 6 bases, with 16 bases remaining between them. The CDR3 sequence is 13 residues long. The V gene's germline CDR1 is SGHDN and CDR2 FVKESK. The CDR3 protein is CAGPYGGDEKLFF. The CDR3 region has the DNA TGTGCCGGCCCGTACGGGGGTGATGAAAAACTGTTTTTT. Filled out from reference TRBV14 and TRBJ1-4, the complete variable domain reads EAGVTQFPSHSVIEKGQTVTLRCDPISGHDNLYWYRRVMGKEIKFLLHFVKESKQDESGMPNNRFLAERTGGTYSTLKVQPAELEDSGVYFCAGPYGGDEKLFFGSGTQLSVL.